The 19 T cell receptor beta chains below all came from one sample that was sequenced in a study of blood T cell repertoires in COVID-19. TCRdb's copy holds only in-frame clones and misses some; the assay was immunoSEQ multiplex PCR. Seen here are approximately 350,000 clones, roughly nine tenths observed once, and the top ten hold 1%. The sequenced sample was PBMCs or T cells enriched from blood (not recorded which). The receptors were gathered from a man younger than 35 who had recovered from COVID-19.

The V and J genes are TRBV6-6 and TRBJ1-6; tentative D call: TRBD1 (6 bases). This CDR3 is built from 16 residues. Germline CDR1 MNHNY, CDR2 SVGAGI (reference sequence). With 5 bases removed from V and 0 bases from J, the gap between germline ends came to 11 bases. The CDR3 is CASSRTGSSYNSPLHF. In DNA form, the CDR3 reads TGTGCCAGCAGTCGAACAGGGAGCTCCTATAATTCACCCCTCCACTTT.

This chain joins TRBV9 and TRBJ2-7; no definite D call. Per germline, CDR1 SGDLS and CDR2 YYNGEE. This CDR3 comprises 15 residues. V lost 4 bases and J lost 5, with 19 bases in between. The CDR3 protein is CASSPHSWRFDEQYF. The DNA for the CDR3 is TGTGCCAGCAGCCCCCATTCTTGGAGATTCGACGAGCAGTACTTC.

V gene TRBV7-8 combines with J gene TRBJ1-5; D ambiguous. The CDR3 runs 13 residues. Trimming took 4 bases from V and 5 from J, leaving 9 bases between them. Germline CDR1 is SGHVS and CDR2 is FQNEAQ. CDR3 residues: CASSSRNHQPQHF. The CDR3 DNA reads as TGTGCCAGCAGCTCCAGAAATCATCAGCCCCAGCATTTT.

Concerning this clone itself: Other DNA sequences in the sample encode the same CDR3. The chain recombines TRBV5-1 with TRBJ1-1, with D maybe TRBD1 (5 bases). The V end was cut by 4 bases, the J end by 1 base, with 11 bases between. This CDR3 has 14 residues. Germline loops: CDR1 SGHRS, CDR2 YFSETQ. The CDR3 loop reads CASSVGQGNTEAFF. The CDR3, as DNA: TGCGCCAGCAGCGTGGGGCAGGGGAACACTGAAGCTTTCTTT.

The chain has TRBV3-1 (or the pseudogene TRBV3-2) and TRBJ2-2; 7 nucleotides align to TRBD1. The CDR3 runs to 16 residues. V was pared by 5 bases and J by 1 base, with 7 bases of the junction left unmatched. CDR1 LGHDT and CDR2 YNNKEL come from the germline V gene (reference sequence). The CDR3 DNA is TGTGCCAGCAGCTCCGAATGGACAGGGAACACCGGGGAGCTGTTTTTT. Translation: CASSSEWTGNTGELFF.

The chain has TRBV5-4 and TRBJ1-2; D is unresolved. Germline V CDR1 and CDR2: SGHNT, YYREEE (reference sequence). V shed 0 bases and J shed 0 bases, with 9 bases lying between them. This CDR3 has 15 amino acids. DNA for the CDR3: TGTGCCAGCAGCTTGGGGCGGCAGCCTAACTATGGCTACACCTTC. Its translation is CASSLGRQPNYGYTF.

This rearrangement joins TRBV30 to TRBJ2-7; possibly TRBD1 for D (6 bases). The CDR3 is 13 residues long. Germline V lookup: CDR1 GTSNPN, CDR2 SVGIG (reference sequence). The germline V and J ends were trimmed by 2 bases and 3 bases, with 11 bases remaining between them. CDR3 in amino acids: CAWSTGNRYEQYF. The CDR3 DNA reads as TGTGCCTGGAGTACAGGGAATCGCTACGAGCAGTACTTC.

This rearrangement joins TRBV7-9 to TRBJ2-7, with 7 nucleotides matching TRBD1. The V and J ends lost 3 bases and 7 bases, in that order; junction bases with no gene match: 6. The germline V gene encodes CDR1 SEHNR and CDR2 FQNEAQ (reference sequence). CDR3 size: 13 residues. The CDR3 sequence is CASSLGQTEEQYF. The CDR3 region has the DNA TGTGCCAGCAGCTTGGGACAGACCGAAGAGCAGTACTTC.

The chain joins TRBV7-3 to TRBJ2-2; 8 nucleotides align to TRBD1. Germline V gives CDR1 SGHTA, CDR2 FQGTGA. Trimming removed 1 base from V and 6 bases from J; junction bases left unmatched: 7. This CDR3 contains 16 residues. CDR3 residues: CASSLMGKQGAGELFF. DNA for the CDR3: TGTGCCAGCAGCTTAATGGGGAAACAGGGGGCCGGGGAGCTGTTTTTT.

The chain couples TRBV29-1 to TRBJ1-2, with 7 positions matching TRBD1. Trimming took 4 bases from V and 3 from J; bases not matched to a gene: 11. This CDR3 has 15 residues. The V gene's germline CDR1 is SQVTM and CDR2 ANQGSEA. CDR3: CSVGQGAGQDYGYTF. The CDR3 DNA reads as TGCAGCGTTGGACAGGGCGCGGGCCAAGACTATGGCTACACCTTC.

This chain links TRBV18 with TRBJ2-3; 8 bases line up with TRBD1. This CDR3 is 13 amino acids long. The V gene's germline CDR1 is KGHSH and CDR2 LQKENI. The J segment lost 5 bases and the V segment lost 6 bases, leaving 4 bases of the junction unmatched. The CDR3 is CASSPGQGDTQYF. The CDR3 nucleotides are TGTGCCAGCTCCCCTGGACAGGGAGATACGCAGTATTTT. The whole variable domain, remainder taken from reference TRBV18 and TRBJ2-3, is NAGVMQNPRHLVRRRGQEARLRCSPMKGHSHVYWYRQLPEEGLKFMVYLQKENIIDESGMPKERFSAEFPKEGPSILRIQQVVRGDSAAYFCASSPGQGDTQYFGPGTRLTVL.

V usage is TRBV7-2 and J usage is TRBJ1-5; D is perhaps TRBD1 (5 bases). The germline V and J ends were trimmed by 5 bases and 6 bases, with 11 bases remaining between them. Looked up from germline, CDR1 is SGHTA and CDR2 is FQGNSA. This CDR3 region has 13 residues. The CDR3 region has the DNA TGTGCCAGCAGCGTGCAGGGTACTCAGCCCCAGCATTTT. It is translated as CASSVQGTQPQHF.

This clone has just a few counts. The chain combines TRBV2 with TRBJ1-2; no reliable D call. This CDR3 is built from 11 residues. Germline V gene lookup returns CDR1 SNHLY and CDR2 FYNNEI. V lost 7 bases to trimming and J lost 7 bases, with 10 bases between them. This CDR3 is CASTPAGGYTF. The CDR3 DNA sequence: TGTGCCAGCACCCCCGCCGGTGGCTACACCTTC.

This sequence joins TRBV27 and TRBJ1-1; D remains ambiguous. The V end was cut by 3 bases, the J end by 1 base, with 6 bases between. Per the germline V gene, CDR1 is MNHEY and CDR2 is SMNVEV (reference sequence). This CDR3 is built from 13 residues. This chain's CDR3 is CASSFGQNTEAFF. The DNA for the CDR3 is TGTGCCAGCAGTTTTGGGCAGAACACTGAAGCTTTCTTT.

This clone showed up just once. This chain uses TRBV5-4 with TRBJ1-5; D uncertain. The ends were cut back, 0 bases at V and 4 bases at J, with 5 bases in the middle. The CDR3 runs 13 residues. Germline V lookup: CDR1 SGHNT, CDR2 YYREEE (reference sequence). As DNA, the CDR3 is TGTGCCAGCAGCTTGGATGCGAATCAGCCCCAGCATTTT. Its protein product is CASSLDANQPQHF.

The rearrangement uses TRBV13 and TRBJ2-1; D unresolved. The CDR3 runs to 12 residues. With 9 bases removed from V and 6 bases from J, the gap between germline ends came to 12 bases. The germline CDR1 and CDR2 sequences are PRHDT and FYEKMQ (reference sequence). In DNA, the CDR3 is TGTGCCAGTCGAGGATTAGGCAATGAGCAGTTCTTC. It yields the protein CASRGLGNEQFF. Supplemented by reference TRBV13 and TRBJ2-1, the full variable domain reads AAGVIQSPRHLIKEKRETATLKCYPIPRHDTVYWYQQGPGQDPQFLISFYEKMQSDKGSIPDRFSAQQFSDYHSELNMSSLELGDSALYFCASRGLGNEQFFGPGTRLTVL.

This sequence joins TRBV2 and TRBJ2-2; a weak D match, TRBD1 (6 bases). The V end was cut by 1 base, the J end by 4 bases, with 10 bases between. Germline CDR1 reads SNHLY; CDR2 reads FYNNEI. The CDR3 extends over 15 amino acids. This CDR3 reads CASSEEGVGTGELFF. The CDR3 DNA sequence: TGTGCCAGCAGTGAAGAGGGGGTGGGCACCGGGGAGCTGTTTTTT.

This chain links TRBV7-2 with TRBJ2-2, with 7 bases matching TRBD2. With V trimmed by 3 bases and J by 6 bases, 13 bases remained unmatched. The CDR3 covers 17 residues. Germline V gene lookup returns CDR1 SGHTA and CDR2 FQGNSA. CDR3 coding DNA: TGTGCCAGCAGCTTGTCTGGAGGGAGGGTATGGGCCGGGGAGCTGTTTTTT. Its translation is CASSLSGGRVWAGELFF.

The rearrangement uses TRBV7-3 and TRBJ2-1, with 16 nucleotides matching TRBD2. Trimming took 2 bases from V and 3 from J; bases not matched to a gene: 7. Looked up from germline, CDR1 is SGHTA and CDR2 is FQGTGA. The CDR3 contains 19 residues. CDR3 in DNA: TGTGCCAGCAGCTTAGTCGGGACTAGCGGGAGGGCCCGCTACAATGAGCAGTTCTTC. Protein product: CASSLVGTSGRARYNEQFF. The full variable domain, its missing parts supplied by reference TRBV7-3 and TRBJ2-1, is GAGVSQTPSNKVTEKGKYVELRCDPISGHTALYWYRQSLGQGPEFLIYFQGTGAADDSGLPNDRFFAVRPEGSVSTLKIQRTERGDSAVYLCASSLVGTSGRARYNEQFFGPGTRLTVL.